A selection of T cell receptor beta chains follows, all from one sample in a study of cytomegalovirus exposure and HLA in healthy donors. The assay was immunoSEQ multiplex PCR, and TCRdb's table has in-frame clones only and misses some. The table lists about 86,000 clones, about 70% of them singletons. The specimen sequenced was PBMCs. The receptors originated from a woman between 50 and 59 years old in good health and CMV-seropositive. Each CDR3 is given with its conserved first and last residue. D genes are given only for firm matches. Only some rows state a clone size, as once, few, many or a class for expanded clones.

TRBD1	NA	TRBV7-9	TRBJ2-3	CSSSWGQANTDTQYF	TGTTCCAGCAGCTGGGGACAGGCGAACACAGATACGCAGTATTTT
NA	NA	TRBV6-1	TRBJ1-1	CASSIGDTEAFF	TGTGCCAGCAGTATAGGGGATACTGAAGCTTTCTTT
NA	NA	TRBV5-6	TRBJ1-6	CASSLMGGSPLHF	TGTGCCAGCAGCTTGATGGGGGGGAGTCCCCTCCACTTT
TRBD1	NA	TRBV6-6	TRBJ2-7	CASIPPGQGSSGEQYF	TGTGCCAGCATCCCACCCGGACAGGGATCGTCGGGGGAGCAGTACTTC
NA	few	TRBV21-1	TRBJ1-5	CASSNRNGQPQHF	TGTGCCAGCAGCAACAGGAACGGTCAGCCCCAGCATTTT
TRBD1	NA	TRBV2	TRBJ1-1	CASIVGQGYTEAFF	TGTGCCAGCATCGTGGGACAGGGATACACTGAAGCTTTCTTT
TRBD2	NA	TRBV30	TRBJ2-2	CAWSPSSGRPTGELFF	TGTGCCTGGAGTCCTTCTAGCGGGAGGCCTACCGGGGAGCTGTTTTTT
NA	few	TRBV11-1	TRBJ1-5	CASSLGSGSNQPQHF	TGTGCCAGCAGCTTAGGTTCGGGGAGCAATCAGCCCCAGCATTTT
TRBD2	NA	TRBV19	TRBJ2-4	CASSASGRENIQYF	TGTGCCAGTAGTGCCAGCGGGAGAGAGAACATTCAGTACTTC
TRBD1	NA	TRBV28	TRBJ2-7	CASSPGQGTFYEQYF	TGTGCCAGCAGCCCGGGACAGGGTACATTCTACGAGCAGTACTTC
NA	NA	TRBV5-1	TRBJ2-1	CASSSWGVNEQFF	TGCGCCAGCAGCTCCTGGGGGGTGAATGAGCAGTTCTTC
NA	NA	TRBV2	TRBJ2-7	CASNLESPYEQYF	TGTGCCAGTAACCTGGAGAGCCCCTACGAGCAGTACTTC
NA	NA	TRBV11-2	TRBJ2-1	CASSPGGFSYNEQFF	TGTGCCAGCAGCCCGGGGGGCTTTTCCTACAATGAGCAGTTCTTC
TRBD1	NA	TRBV7-8	TRBJ1-1	CASSLGQGNTEAFF	TGTGCCAGCAGCTTAGGACAGGGAAACACTGAAGCTTTCTTT
TRBD1	NA	TRBV7-2	TRBJ2-5	CASSIGQGQETQYF	TGTGCCAGCAGCATCGGACAGGGCCAAGAGACCCAGTACTTC
TRBD1	few	TRBV4-1	TRBJ1-1	CASSQVQGVNTEAFF	TGCGCCAGCAGCCAAGTACAGGGGGTGAACACTGAAGCTTTCTTT
TRBD1	NA	TRBV29-1	TRBJ2-3	CSVRQGRGGRSDTQYF	TGCAGCGTTAGACAGGGTAGAGGAGGAAGATCAGATACGCAGTATTTT
NA	NA	TRBV19	TRBJ2-2	CASSIYTGSGELFF	TGTGCCAGTAGTATATATACGGGGTCCGGGGAGCTGTTTTTT
TRBD2	few	TRBV6-4	TRBJ2-7	CARAGAITYEQYF	TGTGCCCGTGCGGGAGCAATCACCTACGAGCAGTACTTC
NA	few	TRBV2	TRBJ1-2	CASRSDGYPEGYTF	TGTGCCAGCAGGAGCGACGGCTACCCGGAGGGCTACACCTTC
NA	once	TRBV5-4	TRBJ2-7	CASSQTGPYEQYF	TGTGCCAGCAGCCAAACAGGGCCCTACGAGCAGTACTTC
NA	NA	TRBV30	TRBJ1-5	CAWNLEGGNQPQHF	TGTGCCTGGAATCTAGAAGGGGGCAATCAGCCCCAGCATTTT
NA	NA	TRBV9	TRBJ2-5	CASTRTGLAAETQYF	TGTGCCAGCACCCGAACGGGTCTAGCAGCAGAGACCCAGTACTTC
NA	once	TRBV5-1	TRBJ2-1	CASSWVGREVNEQFF	TGCGCCAGCAGCTGGGTCGGGAGAGAAGTAAATGAGCAGTTCTTC
TRBD1	few	TRBV11-2	TRBJ1-3	CASNTPRGPSGNTIYF	TGTGCCAGCAATACCCCGAGGGGGCCTTCTGGAAACACCATATATTTT
NA	NA	TRBV6-4	TRBJ2-3	CASSAGTDTQYF	TGTGCCAGCAGTGCCGGCACAGATACGCAGTATTTT
NA	once	TRBV6-6	TRBJ1-1	CASSTGSVNTEAFF	TGTGCCAGCAGCACGGGATCCGTGAACACTGAAGCTTTCTTT
TRBD2	NA	TRBV7-8	TRBJ2-7	CASSSFLAAYEQYF	TGTGCCAGCAGCTCATTCCTAGCGGCCTACGAGCAGTACTTC
TRBD2	NA	TRBV29-1	TRBJ2-7	CSGGDYEQYF	TGTTCCGGGGGGGACTACGAGCAGTACTTC
NA	NA	TRBV4-1	TRBJ1-2	CASSRTGLNYGYTF	TGCGCCAGCAGCCGAACGGGACTTAACTATGGCTACACCTTC
TRBD1	NA	TRBV6-6	TRBJ1-2	CASSPSTGGGRGYTF	TGTGCCAGCAGCCCCTCGACAGGGGGCGGGCGAGGCTACACCTTC
NA	NA	TRBV25-1	TRBJ2-7	CASSEAGAGEQYF	TGTGCCAGCAGTGAAGCCGGCGCGGGGGAGCAGTACTTC
TRBD2	NA	TRBV6-5	TRBJ2-1	CASTRTSGGLGEQFF	TGTGCCAGCACGCGGACTAGCGGGGGCCTGGGGGAGCAGTTCTTC
NA	NA	TRBV28	TRBJ2-7	CASRDSRTVYEQYF	TGTGCCAGCAGGGACTCCCGGACTGTCTACGAGCAGTACTTC
NA	NA	TRBV7-8	TRBJ1-1	CASSPGIFNTEAFF	TGTGCCAGCAGCCCAGGGATTTTTAACACTGAAGCTTTCTTT
TRBD1	NA	TRBV11-2	TRBJ1-4	CASNPGTVNEKLFF	TGTGCCAGCAACCCCGGGACAGTGAATGAAAAACTGTTTTTT
NA	NA	TRBV28	TRBJ1-2	CASSFSRNGYTF	TGTGCCAGCAGTTTTAGTCGTAATGGCTACACCTTC
TRBD1	NA	TRBV25-1	TRBJ2-1	CASSPGGAHNEQFF	TGTGCCAGCAGTCCAGGGGGCGCTCACAATGAGCAGTTCTTC
NA	NA	TRBV7-2	TRBJ2-1	CASSLEATLRNEQFF	TGTGCCAGCAGCTTAGAGGCGACACTTCGAAATGAGCAGTTCTTC
TRBD1	NA	TRBV6-5	TRBJ2-5	CASSWTGLQTQYF	TGTGCCAGCAGTTGGACAGGTCTGCAGACCCAGTACTTC
TRBD2	NA	TRBV7-9	TRBJ2-3	CASRRLAESTDTQYF	TGTGCCAGCAGACGACTAGCGGAAAGCACAGATACGCAGTATTTT
NA	NA	TRBV28	TRBJ1-2	CASILPGSNYGYTF	TGTGCCAGCATTCTCCCCGGGTCTAACTATGGCTACACCTTC
TRBD1	NA	TRBV5-6	TRBJ2-7	CASSLRDRGYEQYF	TGTGCCAGCAGCTTGCGGGACAGGGGGTACGAGCAGTACTTC
TRBD1	NA	TRBV29-1	TRBJ2-1	CSVYRGNEQFF	TGCAGCGTCTACAGGGGTAATGAGCAGTTCTTC
TRBD1	NA	TRBV28	TRBJ1-6	CASSFPHRGTPLHF	TGTGCCAGCAGTTTCCCTCACAGGGGGACACCCCTCCACTTT
NA	NA	TRBV19	TRBJ2-1	CASSPTYNEQFF	TGTGCCAGTAGCCCCACATACAATGAGCAGTTCTTC
NA	NA	TRBV2	TRBJ1-4	CASSADRATNEKLFF	TGTGCCAGCAGTGCGGACAGAGCAACTAATGAAAAACTGTTTTTT
TRBD2	NA	TRBV14	TRBJ2-3	CASSQVGLAGLTDTQYF	TGTGCCAGCAGCCAAGTAGGATTAGCGGGACTCACAGATACGCAGTATTTT
TRBD1	few	TRBV30	TRBJ1-1	CAWRQGSDTEAFF	TGTGCCTGGAGACAGGGGTCAGACACTGAAGCTTTCTTT
NA	NA	TRBV28	TRBJ1-5	CASSFSTASNQPQHF	TGTGCCAGCAGTTTCTCAACAGCTAGCAATCAGCCCCAGCATTTT
TRBD2	NA	TRBV28	TRBJ2-3	CASSLAGAGGLRDTQYF	TGTGCCAGCAGTTTGGCCGGGGCGGGAGGGCTTAGAGATACGCAGTATTTT
NA	NA	TRBV5-1	TRBJ1-2	CASSLVDKVYGYTF	TGCGCCAGCAGCTTGGTGGACAAGGTATATGGCTACACCTTC
NA	few	TRBV27	TRBJ2-7	CASRSGGAGGEQYF	TGTGCCAGCAGATCAGGAGGGGCCGGGGGCGAGCAGTACTTC